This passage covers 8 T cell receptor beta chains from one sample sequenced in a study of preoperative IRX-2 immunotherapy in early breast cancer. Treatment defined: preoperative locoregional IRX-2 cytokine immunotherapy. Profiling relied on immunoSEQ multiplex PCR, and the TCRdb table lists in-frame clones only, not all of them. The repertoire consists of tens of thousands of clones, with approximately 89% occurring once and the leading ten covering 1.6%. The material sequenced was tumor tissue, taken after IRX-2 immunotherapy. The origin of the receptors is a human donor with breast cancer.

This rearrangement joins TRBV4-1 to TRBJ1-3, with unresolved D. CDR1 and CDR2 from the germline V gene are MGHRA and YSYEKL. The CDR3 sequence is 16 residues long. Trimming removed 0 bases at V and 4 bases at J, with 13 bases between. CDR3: CASSQDASYPGNTIYF. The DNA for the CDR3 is TGCGCCAGCAGCCAAGATGCCAGTTACCCCGGAAACACCATATATTTT.

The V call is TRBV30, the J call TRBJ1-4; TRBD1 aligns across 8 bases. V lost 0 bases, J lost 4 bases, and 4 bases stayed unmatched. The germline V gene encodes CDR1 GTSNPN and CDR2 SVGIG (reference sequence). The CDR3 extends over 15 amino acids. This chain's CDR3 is CAWSVWDRSNEKLFF. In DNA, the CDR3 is TGTGCCTGGAGTGTATGGGACAGGAGTAATGAAAAACTGTTTTTT.

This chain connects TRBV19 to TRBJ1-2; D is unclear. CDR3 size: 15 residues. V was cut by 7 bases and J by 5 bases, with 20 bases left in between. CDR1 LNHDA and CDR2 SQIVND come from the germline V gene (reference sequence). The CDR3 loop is CASTPATVVVYGYTF. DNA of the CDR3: TGTGCCAGTACCCCTGCAACAGTAGTAGTTTATGGCTACACCTTC.

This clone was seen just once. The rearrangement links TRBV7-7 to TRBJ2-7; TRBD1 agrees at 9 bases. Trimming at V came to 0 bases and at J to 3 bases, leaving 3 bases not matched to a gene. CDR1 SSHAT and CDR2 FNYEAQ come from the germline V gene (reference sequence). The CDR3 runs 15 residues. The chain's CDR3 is CASSLAGTGSYEQYV. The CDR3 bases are TGTGCCAGCAGCTTAGCCGGGACAGGGAGCTACGAGCAGTACGTC.

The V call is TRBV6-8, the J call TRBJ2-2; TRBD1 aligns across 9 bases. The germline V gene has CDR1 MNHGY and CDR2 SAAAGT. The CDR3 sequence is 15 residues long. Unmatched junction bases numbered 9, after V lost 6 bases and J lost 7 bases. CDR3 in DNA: TGTGCCAGCAGCCCGGGACAGGGAGCGAGCGGGGAGCTGTTTTTT. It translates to CASSPGQGASGELFF.

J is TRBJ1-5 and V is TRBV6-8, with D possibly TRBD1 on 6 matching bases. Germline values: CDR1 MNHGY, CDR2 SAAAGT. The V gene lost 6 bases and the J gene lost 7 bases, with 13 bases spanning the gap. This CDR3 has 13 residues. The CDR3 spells CASSNREGQPQHF. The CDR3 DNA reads TGTGCCAGCAGCAACAGGGAAGGACAGCCCCAGCATTTT.

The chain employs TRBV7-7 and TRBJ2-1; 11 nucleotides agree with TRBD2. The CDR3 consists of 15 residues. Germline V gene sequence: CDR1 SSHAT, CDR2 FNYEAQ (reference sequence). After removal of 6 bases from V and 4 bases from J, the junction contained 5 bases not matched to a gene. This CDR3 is CASSQGLAGYNEQFF. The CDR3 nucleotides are TGTGCCAGCAGTCAAGGACTAGCGGGTTACAATGAGCAGTTCTTC.

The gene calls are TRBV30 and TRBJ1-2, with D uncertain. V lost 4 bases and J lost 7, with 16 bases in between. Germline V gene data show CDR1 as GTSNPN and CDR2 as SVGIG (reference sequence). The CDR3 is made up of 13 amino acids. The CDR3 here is CAWIVRYGGGYTF. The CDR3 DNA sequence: TGTGCCTGGATTGTTAGGTACGGAGGTGGCTACACCTTC.